Each of the 11 T cell receptor beta chains below was sequenced from the same sample in a study of blood T cell repertoires in COVID-19. Only in-frame clones appear in the TCRdb table, and some are missing; sequencing was by immunoSEQ multiplex PCR. Here the sample spans 90,000 to 150,000 clones, 85% to 90% being singletons. Sequences were obtained from peripheral blood. Receptors were obtained from a woman aged 50 to 65 with acute or convalescent COVID-19.

The chain uses TRBV18 and TRBJ2-1; the match to TRBD2 covers 7 bases. The germline CDR1 and CDR2 sequences are KGHSH and LQKENI. Germline trimming cut 0 bases from V and 7 bases from J; bases unmatched to any gene: 12. The CDR3 runs to 17 residues. CDR3 nucleotides: TGTGCCAGCTCACCACCAACGGTTGGGCGGGAGAGAAATGAGCAGTTCTTC. Translated, it gives CASSPPTVGRERNEQFF. The entire variable domain, with the rest obtained from reference TRBV18 and TRBJ2-1, is as follows: NAGVMQNPRHLVRRRGQEARLRCSPMKGHSHVYWYRQLPEEGLKFMVYLQKENIIDESGMPKERFSAEFPKEGPSILRIQQVVRGDSAAYFCASSPPTVGRERNEQFFGPGTRLTVL.

The sample holds one count of this clone. The chain uses TRBV24-1 and TRBJ2-7; 9 bases fit TRBD1. The CDR3 runs 15 residues. From germline, CDR1 is KGHDR and CDR2 SFDVKD. Losses at the gene ends were 6 bases for V and 1 base for J; bases not matched to a gene: 6. CDR3 in amino acids: CATSSAGTGSYEQYF. The CDR3 bases are TGTGCCACCAGTTCCGCCGGGACAGGGTCCTACGAGCAGTACTTC.

V is TRBV5-1 and J is TRBJ1-2; D unresolved. Trimming pared 0 bases from V and 3 bases from J, leaving 12 bases between. The germline CDR1 and CDR2 sequences are SGHRS and YFSETQ. CDR3 length equals 15 residues. Here the CDR3 DNA reads TGCGCCAGCAGCTTGGTTGTGGGAGGAGACTATGGCTACACCTTC. Its translation: CASSLVVGGDYGYTF. Together with reference TRBV5-1 and TRBJ1-2, the CDR3 gives the full variable domain: KAGVTQTPRYLIKTRGQQVTLSCSPISGHRSVSWYQQTPGQGLQFLFEYFSETQRNKGNFPGRFSGRQFSNSRSEMNVSTLELGDSALYLCASSLVVGGDYGYTFGSGTRLTVV.

The chain joins TRBV7-9 to TRBJ2-7; a possible D gene is TRBD1 (6 bases). V lost 4 bases and J 1 base, leaving 11 bases between the germline ends. The germline V gene has CDR1 SEHNR and CDR2 FQNEAQ (reference sequence). The CDR3 extends over 14 amino acids. CDR3 bases: TGTGCCAGCAGCTCTAAGGGACATTCCTACGAGCAGTACTTC. Translating it yields CASSSKGHSYEQYF. Looking up the rest from reference TRBV7-9 and TRBJ2-7 gives the full variable domain: DTGVSQNPRHKITKRGQNVTFRCDPISEHNRLYWYRQTLGQGPEFLTYFQNEAQLEKSRLLSDRFSAERPKGSFSTLEIQRTEQGDSAMYLCASSSKGHSYEQYFGPGTRLTVT.

CDR3 coding DNA: TGTGCCAGCAGTTATTCCCTTCAACTAGCGACGCAGTATTTT. Translated: CASSYSLQLATQYF. V is TRBV6-2 or TRBV6-3 and J is TRBJ2-3; 7 bases are a match to TRBD2. Germline-derived CDR1 and CDR2 are MNHEY and SVGEGT. Trimming removed 3 bases from V and 9 bases from J; junction bases left unmatched: 9. The CDR3 has 14 residues.

J is TRBJ1-4 and V is TRBV24-1; the D gene is possibly TRBD1 (6 bases). Trimming stripped 2 bases from V and 7 bases from J, with 16 bases between. Germline CDR1 is KGHDR and CDR2 is SFDVKD. CDR3 length equals 16 residues. CDR3 sequence: CATSDSRTAGGEKLFF. The CDR3 region has the DNA TGTGCCACCAGTGATTCTAGGACAGCGGGGGGTGAAAAACTGTTTTTT.

The J gene is TRBJ2-4, the V gene TRBV7-2, with D tentatively TRBD1 (5 bases). The V end lost 5 bases, the J end lost 8 bases, and 13 bases lay between the germline ends. The CDR3 covers 13 residues. The V gene's germline CDR1 is SGHTA and CDR2 FQGNSA. The CDR3 sequence: CASSPPPGYIQYF. The DNA for the CDR3 is TGTGCCAGCAGCCCACCTCCAGGGTACATTCAGTACTTC.

The chain has TRBV30 and TRBJ1-1; D is unclear. With 5 bases removed from V and 1 base from J, the gap between germline ends came to 14 bases. The CDR3 is 14 residues long. Germline lookup yields CDR1 GTSNPN and CDR2 SVGIG (reference sequence). CDR3 nucleotide sequence: TGTGCCTGGGATATTGAACCCGGGAACACTGAAGCTTTCTTT. The encoded protein is CAWDIEPGNTEAFF.

This chain joins TRBV5-5 and TRBJ1-1; 8 bases line up with TRBD1. This CDR3 has 17 residues. Trimming took 9 bases from V and 5 from J; bases not matched to a gene: 21. Germline V CDR1 and CDR2: SGHKS, YYEKEE (reference sequence). CDR3 amino acids: CAIKIEWQGAKETEAFF. CDR3 bases: TGTGCCATTAAAATAGAGTGGCAGGGGGCGAAGGAAACTGAAGCTTTCTTT.

The J gene is TRBJ2-3, the V gene TRBV7-7; 7 bases align to TRBD1. The CDR3 covers 17 residues. From germline, CDR1 is SSHAT and CDR2 FNYEAQ (reference sequence). V gave up 5 bases and J gave up 1 base; unmatched junction bases: 12. CDR3 coding DNA: TGTGCCAGCAGCCCCCTTCAACAGGGGAAGGGCACAGATACGCAGTATTTT. Its protein is CASSPLQQGKGTDTQYF.

The genes are TRBV18 and TRBJ1-5; D may be TRBD1 (6 bases). The length of the CDR3 is 15 residues. V gave up 6 bases and J gave up 5 bases, with 17 bases separating them. CDR1 and CDR2 from the germline V gene are KGHSH and LQKENI. The CDR3 DNA sequence: TGTGCCAGCTCTCCCTCCAGCAGGACAGATCAGCCCCAGCATTTT. Its protein product is CASSPSSRTDQPQHF.